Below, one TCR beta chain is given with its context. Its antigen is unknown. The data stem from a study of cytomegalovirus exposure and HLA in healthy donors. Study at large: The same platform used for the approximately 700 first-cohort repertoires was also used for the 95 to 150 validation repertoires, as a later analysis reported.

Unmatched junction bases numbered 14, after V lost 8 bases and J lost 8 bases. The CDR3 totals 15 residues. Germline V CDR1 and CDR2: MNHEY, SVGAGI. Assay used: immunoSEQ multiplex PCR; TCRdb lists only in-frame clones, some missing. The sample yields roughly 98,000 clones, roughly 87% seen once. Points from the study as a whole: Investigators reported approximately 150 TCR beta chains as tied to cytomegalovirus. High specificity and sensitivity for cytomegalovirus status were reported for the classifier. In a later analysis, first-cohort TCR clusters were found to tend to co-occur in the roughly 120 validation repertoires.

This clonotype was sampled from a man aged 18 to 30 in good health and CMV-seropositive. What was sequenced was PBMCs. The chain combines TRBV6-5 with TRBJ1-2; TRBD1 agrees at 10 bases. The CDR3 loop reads CASGREGTGVGGYTF. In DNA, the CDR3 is TGTGCCAGCGGCCGTGAAGGGACAGGGGTCGGGGGCTACACCTTC.